The T cell receptor beta chain described here comes from a study of blood T cell repertoires in COVID-19. CDR1 and CDR2 from the germline V gene are LGHDT and YNNKEL (reference sequence). V was shortened by 4 bases and J by 1 base, with 16 bases between the two germline ends. This CDR3 contains 16 residues. Only in-frame clones appear in the TCRdb table, and some are missing; sequencing was by immunoSEQ multiplex PCR. The sample contains about 150,000 clones, about 83% of which appear only once. The chain couples TRBV3-1 (or the pseudogene TRBV3-2) to TRBJ2-5, with TRBD2 as a possible D gene (6 bases). Specimen: peripheral blood. This TCR was recovered from a man between 45 and 60 years old with acute or convalescent COVID-19. CDR3 coding DNA: TGTGCCAGCAGCCTGGGTCCGGGACTTTCCCAAGAGACCCAGTACTTC. Amino acid sequence: CASSLGPGLSQETQYF.